This T cell receptor beta chain was documented in a study of OX40 agonist ivuxolimab in advanced cancers. Study-level information: In this cohort, patients received ivuxolimab, an agonistic anti-OX40 (CD134) antibody.

This CDR3 spans 17 amino acids. CDR1 MGHRA and CDR2 YSYEKL come from the germline V gene. Trimming left V 1 base short and J 2 bases short, with 15 bases between. Clones were sequenced by immunoSEQ multiplex PCR, and TCRdb holds only the in-frame ones, with some missing. The table has tens of thousands of clones, more than 80% seen once. The sample here was CD4+ or CD8+ T cells sorted from blood, taken in a trial of the OX40 agonist ivuxolimab. The chain recombines TRBV4-1 with TRBJ1-3, with D possibly TRBD1 on 5 matching bases. The source is an adult with an advanced solid tumor such as melanoma, head and neck, liver or kidney cancer. As DNA, the CDR3 is TGCGCCAGCAGCCAAGGTCCCGCCGGGGGTCCTGGAAACACCATATATTTT. Protein sequence: CASSQGPAGGPGNTIYF.